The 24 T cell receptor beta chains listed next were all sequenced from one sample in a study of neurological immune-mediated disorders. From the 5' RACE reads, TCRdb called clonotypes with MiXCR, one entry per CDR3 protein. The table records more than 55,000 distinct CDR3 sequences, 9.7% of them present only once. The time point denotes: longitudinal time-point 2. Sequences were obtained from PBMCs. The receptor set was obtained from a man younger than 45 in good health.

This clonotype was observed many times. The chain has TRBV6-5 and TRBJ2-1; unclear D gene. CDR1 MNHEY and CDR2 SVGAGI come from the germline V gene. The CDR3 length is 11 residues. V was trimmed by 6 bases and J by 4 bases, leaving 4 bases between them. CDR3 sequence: CASRYYNEQFF. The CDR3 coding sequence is TGTGCCAGCAGATATTACAATGAGCAGTTCTTC.

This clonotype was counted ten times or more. The CDR3 protein is CASSKLAGVDNEQFF. CDR3 bases: TGTGCCAGCAGCAAACTAGCGGGAGTGGACAATGAGCAGTTCTTC. V usage is TRBV7-2 and J usage is TRBJ2-1; TRBD2 matches at 11 bases. Germline-derived CDR1 and CDR2 are SGHTA and FQGNSA. The CDR3 contains 15 residues. J gave up 5 bases and V 5 bases, and 5 bases lay outside the gene matches.

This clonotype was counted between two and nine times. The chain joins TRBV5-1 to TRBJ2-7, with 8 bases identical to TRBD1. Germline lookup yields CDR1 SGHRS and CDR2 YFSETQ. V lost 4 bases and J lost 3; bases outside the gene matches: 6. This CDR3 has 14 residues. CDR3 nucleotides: TGCGCCAGCAGCAACGACAGGGGAGACTACGAGCAGTACTTC. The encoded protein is CASSNDRGDYEQYF. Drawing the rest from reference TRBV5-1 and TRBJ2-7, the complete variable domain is KAGVTQTPRYLIKTRGQQVTLSCSPISGHRSVSWYQQTPGQGLQFLFEYFSETQRNKGNFPGRFSGRQFSNSRSEMNVSTLELGDSALYLCASSNDRGDYEQYFGPGTRLTVT.

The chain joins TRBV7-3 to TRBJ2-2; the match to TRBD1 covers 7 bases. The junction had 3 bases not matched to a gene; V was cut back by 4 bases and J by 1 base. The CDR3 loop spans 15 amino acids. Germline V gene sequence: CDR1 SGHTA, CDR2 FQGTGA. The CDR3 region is CASSSPGGNTGELFF. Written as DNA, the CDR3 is TGTGCCAGCAGCTCCCCAGGGGGGAACACCGGGGAGCTGTTTTTT.

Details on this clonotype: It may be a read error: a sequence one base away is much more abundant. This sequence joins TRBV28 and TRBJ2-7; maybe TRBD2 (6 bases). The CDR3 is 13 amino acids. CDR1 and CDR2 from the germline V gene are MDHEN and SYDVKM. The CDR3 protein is CASSFLAGYEKYF. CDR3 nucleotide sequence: TGTGCCAGCAGTTTCCTGGCGGGGTACGAGAAGTACTTC.

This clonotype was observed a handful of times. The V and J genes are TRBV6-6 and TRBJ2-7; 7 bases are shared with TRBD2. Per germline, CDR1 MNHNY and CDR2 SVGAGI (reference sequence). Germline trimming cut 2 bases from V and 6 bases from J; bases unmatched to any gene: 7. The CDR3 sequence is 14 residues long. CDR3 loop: CASSYVGGPIEQYF. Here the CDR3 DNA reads TGTGCCAGCAGTTACGTGGGAGGGCCGATCGAGCAGTACTTC.

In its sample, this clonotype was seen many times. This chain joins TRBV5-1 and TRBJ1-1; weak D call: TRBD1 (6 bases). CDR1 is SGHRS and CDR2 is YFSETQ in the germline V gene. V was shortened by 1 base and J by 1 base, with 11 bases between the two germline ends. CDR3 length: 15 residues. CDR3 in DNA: TGCGCCAGCAGCTTGCCAGGGGAGGGGAACACTGAAGCTTTCTTT. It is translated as CASSLPGEGNTEAFF. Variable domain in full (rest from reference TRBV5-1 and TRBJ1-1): KAGVTQTPRYLIKTRGQQVTLSCSPISGHRSVSWYQQTPGQGLQFLFEYFSETQRNKGNFPGRFSGRQFSNSRSEMNVSTLELGDSALYLCASSLPGEGNTEAFFGQGTRLTVV.

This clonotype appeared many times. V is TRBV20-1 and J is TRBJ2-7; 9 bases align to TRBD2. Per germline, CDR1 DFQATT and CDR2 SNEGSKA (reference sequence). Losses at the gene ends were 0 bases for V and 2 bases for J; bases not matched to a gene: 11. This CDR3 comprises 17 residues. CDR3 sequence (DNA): TGCAGTGCTAGAGATATACCGGGACTAGCTGAAACCTACGAGCAGTACTTC. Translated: CSARDIPGLAETYEQYF.

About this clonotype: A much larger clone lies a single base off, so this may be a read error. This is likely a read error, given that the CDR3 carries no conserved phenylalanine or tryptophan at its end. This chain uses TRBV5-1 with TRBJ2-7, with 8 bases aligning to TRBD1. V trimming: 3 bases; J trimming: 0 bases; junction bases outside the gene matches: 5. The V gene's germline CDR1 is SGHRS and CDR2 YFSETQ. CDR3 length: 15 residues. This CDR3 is CASSSDGTGSYEQYL. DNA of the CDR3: TGCGCCAGCAGCTCAGATGGGACAGGCTCCTACGAGCAGTACCTC.

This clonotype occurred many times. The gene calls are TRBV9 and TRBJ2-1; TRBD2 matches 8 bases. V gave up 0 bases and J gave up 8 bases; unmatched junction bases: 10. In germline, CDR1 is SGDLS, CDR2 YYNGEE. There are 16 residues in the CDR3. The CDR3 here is CASSVVLQAGVDEQFF. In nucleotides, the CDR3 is TGTGCCAGCAGCGTAGTGTTACAAGCGGGAGTTGATGAGCAGTTCTTC.

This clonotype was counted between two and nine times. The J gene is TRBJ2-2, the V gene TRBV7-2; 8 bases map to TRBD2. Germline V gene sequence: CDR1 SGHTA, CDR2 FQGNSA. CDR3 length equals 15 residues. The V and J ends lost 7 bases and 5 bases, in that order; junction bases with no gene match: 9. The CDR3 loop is CASTQGLAQTGELFF. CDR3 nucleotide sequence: TGTGCCAGCACCCAAGGACTAGCTCAAACCGGGGAGCTGTTTTTT.

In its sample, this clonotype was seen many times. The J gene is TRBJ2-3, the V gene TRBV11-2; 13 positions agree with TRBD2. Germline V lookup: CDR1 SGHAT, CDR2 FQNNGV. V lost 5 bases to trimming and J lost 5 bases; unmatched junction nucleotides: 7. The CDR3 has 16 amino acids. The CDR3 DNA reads TGTGCCAGCAGCCCCCGGACTAGCGGGAGTGGAGATACGCAGTATTTT. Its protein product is CASSPRTSGSGDTQYF.

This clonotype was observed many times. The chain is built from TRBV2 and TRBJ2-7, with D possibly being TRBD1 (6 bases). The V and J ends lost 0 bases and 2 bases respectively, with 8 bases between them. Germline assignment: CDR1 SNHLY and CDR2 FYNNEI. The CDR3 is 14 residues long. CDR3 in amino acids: CASSEAGGPYEQYF. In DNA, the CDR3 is TGTGCCAGCAGTGAAGCTGGGGGCCCCTACGAGCAGTACTTC.

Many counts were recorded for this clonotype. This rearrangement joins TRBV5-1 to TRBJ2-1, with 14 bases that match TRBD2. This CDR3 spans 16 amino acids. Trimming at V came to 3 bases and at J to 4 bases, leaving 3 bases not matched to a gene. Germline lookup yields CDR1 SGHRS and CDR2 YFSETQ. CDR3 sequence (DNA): TGCGCCAGCAGCTCGGGGACTAGCGGGGGTTACAATGAGCAGTTCTTC. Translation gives CASSSGTSGGYNEQFF.

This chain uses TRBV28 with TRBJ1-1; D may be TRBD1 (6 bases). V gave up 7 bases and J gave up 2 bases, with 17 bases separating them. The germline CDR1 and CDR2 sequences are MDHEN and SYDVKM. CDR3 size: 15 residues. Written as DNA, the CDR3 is TGTGCCAGCAAAAACCCCGGGACACCTAACACTGAAGCTTTCTTT. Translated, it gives CASKNPGTPNTEAFF.

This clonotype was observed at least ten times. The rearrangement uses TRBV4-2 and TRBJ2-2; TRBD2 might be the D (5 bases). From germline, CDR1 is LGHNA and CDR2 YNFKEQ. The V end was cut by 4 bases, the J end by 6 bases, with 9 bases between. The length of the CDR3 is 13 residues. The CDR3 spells CASSLPGAGELFF. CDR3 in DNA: TGTGCCAGCAGCCTACCCGGGGCCGGGGAGCTGTTTTTT.

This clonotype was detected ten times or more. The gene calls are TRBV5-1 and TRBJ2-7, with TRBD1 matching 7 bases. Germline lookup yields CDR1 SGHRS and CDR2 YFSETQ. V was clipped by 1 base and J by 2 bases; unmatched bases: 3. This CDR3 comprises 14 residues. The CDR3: CASSLLTGAYEQYF. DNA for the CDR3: TGCGCCAGCAGCTTGCTTACAGGGGCCTACGAGCAGTACTTC.

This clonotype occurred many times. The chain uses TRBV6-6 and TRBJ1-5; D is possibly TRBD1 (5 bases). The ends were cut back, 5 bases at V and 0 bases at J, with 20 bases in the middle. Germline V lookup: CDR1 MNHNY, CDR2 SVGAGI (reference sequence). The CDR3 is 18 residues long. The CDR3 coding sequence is TGTGCCAGCAGTGCGATTTTCGACGGACACTATAGCAATCAGCCCCAGCATTTT. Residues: CASSAIFDGHYSNQPQHF.

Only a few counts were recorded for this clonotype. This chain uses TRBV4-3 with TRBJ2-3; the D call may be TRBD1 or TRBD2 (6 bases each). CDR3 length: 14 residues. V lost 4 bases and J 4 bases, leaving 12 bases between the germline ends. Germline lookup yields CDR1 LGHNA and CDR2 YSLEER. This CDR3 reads CASSRLEGADTQYF. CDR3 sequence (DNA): TGCGCCAGCAGCCGCTTGGAGGGGGCAGATACGCAGTATTTT.

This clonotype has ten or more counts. CDR3 coding DNA: TGCAGTGCTGAGGACAGGGGGCGTGAAAAACTGTTTTTT. As protein: CSAEDRGREKLFF. This sequence joins TRBV20-1 and TRBJ1-4; 11 bases are shared with TRBD1. This CDR3 spans 13 amino acids. V lost 5 bases and J lost 7; bases outside the gene matches: 3. Germline V gives CDR1 DFQATT, CDR2 SNEGSKA (reference sequence).

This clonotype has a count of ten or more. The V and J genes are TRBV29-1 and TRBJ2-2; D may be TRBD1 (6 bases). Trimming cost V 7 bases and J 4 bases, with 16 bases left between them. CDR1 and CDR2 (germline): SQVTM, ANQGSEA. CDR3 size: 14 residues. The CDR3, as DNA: TGCAGCGCCGACAGGTCCCCCAGCACCGGGGAGCTGTTTTTT. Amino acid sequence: CSADRSPSTGELFF.

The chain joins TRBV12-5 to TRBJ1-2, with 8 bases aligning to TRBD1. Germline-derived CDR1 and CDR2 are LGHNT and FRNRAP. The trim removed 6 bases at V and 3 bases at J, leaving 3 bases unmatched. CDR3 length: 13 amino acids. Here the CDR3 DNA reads TGTGCTAGTGGCAAACAGGGGGACTATGGCTACACCTTC. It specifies CASGKQGDYGYTF.

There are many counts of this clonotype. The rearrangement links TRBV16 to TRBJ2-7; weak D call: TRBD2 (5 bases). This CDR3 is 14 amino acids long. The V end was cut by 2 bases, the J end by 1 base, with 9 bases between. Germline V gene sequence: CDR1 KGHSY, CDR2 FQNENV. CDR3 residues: CASSQSTGSYEQYF. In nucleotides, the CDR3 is TGTGCCAGCAGCCAAAGTACGGGGTCCTACGAGCAGTACTTC.

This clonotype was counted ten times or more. CDR3 in amino acids: CSSSASPDTEAFF. CDR3 DNA: TGCAGCAGTTCGGCAAGCCCGGACACTGAAGCTTTCTTT. The chain has TRBV29-1 and TRBJ1-1; no clear D gene. CDR1 is SQVTM and CDR2 is ANQGSEA in the germline V gene. V gave up 8 bases and J gave up 3 bases, with 16 bases separating them. The CDR3 sequence is 13 residues long.